This is a list of T cell receptor beta chains from one sample in a study of T-cell memory formation after mild COVID-19. One entry per CDR3 protein results from TCRdb running MiXCR on the 5' RACE reads. The sample includes 350,000 to 500,000 distinct CDR3 sequences, roughly 20% of them seen just once. Sequencing was done on a sample of PBMCs or a T cell subset sorted from them (not recorded which). The receptors derive from an adult woman who had mild COVID-19 (a few samples of this study predate the infection). Cell type and time point are not known. Both conserved end residues are part of each CDR3. Fields, in order: J gene, CDR3 length, D gene, V gene, clone size, CDR3 protein, CDR3 DNA. A D gene is named only where the DNA matches it firmly. Clone size is not always given. Where it is, it says once, few, many or a class for expanded clones.

J gene: TRBJ2-1; CDR3 length: 14; D gene: NA; V gene: TRBV5-4; clone size: few; CDR3 protein: CASSSRRGVGEQFF; CDR3 DNA: TGTGCCAGCAGCAGTAGAAGGGGAGTGGGTGAGCAGTTCTTC
J gene: TRBJ1-1; CDR3 length: 17; D gene: NA; V gene: TRBV7-8; clone size: NA; CDR3 protein: CASSSGRAPFRNTEAFF; CDR3 DNA: TGTGCCAGCAGCTCCGGACGGGCGCCTTTTCGGAACACTGAAGCTTTCTTT
J gene: TRBJ1-1; CDR3 length: 11; D gene: NA; V gene: TRBV6-1; clone size: few; CDR3 protein: CASSGAFEAFF; CDR3 DNA: TGTGCCAGCAGTGGAGCCTTTGAAGCTTTCTTT
J gene: TRBJ2-5; CDR3 length: 15; D gene: NA; V gene: TRBV20-1; clone size: few; CDR3 protein: CSARAIGTLQETQYF; CDR3 DNA: TGCAGTGCTAGAGCCATCGGGACTCTCCAAGAGACCCAGTACTTC
J gene: TRBJ2-1; CDR3 length: 14; D gene: TRBD2; V gene: TRBV14; clone size: NA; CDR3 protein: CASSQEIAGDEQFF; CDR3 DNA: TGTGCCAGCAGCCAAGAGATAGCGGGAGATGAGCAGTTCTTC
J gene: TRBJ2-3; CDR3 length: 15; D gene: TRBD1; V gene: TRBV7-8; clone size: NA; CDR3 protein: CASSSRDRAADTQYF; CDR3 DNA: TGTGCCAGCAGCTCGCGCGACAGGGCTGCAGATACGCAGTATTTT
J gene: TRBJ1-1; CDR3 length: 15; D gene: TRBD1; V gene: TRBV12-5; clone size: NA; CDR3 protein: CASGSPQGGLLEAFF; CDR3 DNA: TGTGCTAGTGGTAGCCCACAGGGGGGACTTCTTGAAGCTTTCTTT
J gene: TRBJ1-1; CDR3 length: 12; D gene: NA; V gene: TRBV5-6; clone size: few; CDR3 protein: CASSQPTLEAFF; CDR3 DNA: TGTGCCAGCAGCCAACCGACGTTAGAAGCTTTCTTT
J gene: TRBJ2-3; CDR3 length: 13; D gene: NA; V gene: TRBV5-4; clone size: few; CDR3 protein: CASSLDGPDTQYF; CDR3 DNA: TGTGCCAGCAGCTTGGATGGTCCAGATACGCAGTATTTT
J gene: TRBJ2-2; CDR3 length: 12; D gene: TRBD2; V gene: TRBV7-9; clone size: NA; CDR3 protein: CASRSGGGELFF; CDR3 DNA: TGTGCCAGCAGAAGCGGGGGCGGGGAGCTGTTTTTT
J gene: TRBJ1-3; CDR3 length: 12; D gene: NA; V gene: TRBV29-1; clone size: NA; CDR3 protein: CSVLSSGNTIYF; CDR3 DNA: TGCAGCGTTTTAAGCTCTGGAAACACCATATATTTT
J gene: TRBJ1-5; CDR3 length: 17; D gene: TRBD1; V gene: TRBV5-1; clone size: NA; CDR3 protein: CASSLGPRTGDNQPQHF; CDR3 DNA: TGCGCCAGCAGCTTGGGACCTAGGACAGGGGATAATCAGCCCCAGCATTTT
J gene: TRBJ1-2; CDR3 length: 15; D gene: NA; V gene: TRBV6-5; clone size: few; CDR3 protein: CASSSPRGANYGYTF; CDR3 DNA: TGTGCCAGCAGCTCCCCTCGGGGGGCTAACTATGGCTACACCTTC
J gene: TRBJ2-1; CDR3 length: 14; D gene: TRBD2; V gene: TRBV29-1; clone size: few; CDR3 protein: CSVELLAGVYEQFF; CDR3 DNA: TGCAGCGTTGAATTACTAGCGGGAGTTTATGAGCAGTTCTTC
J gene: TRBJ2-7; CDR3 length: 15; D gene: TRBD1; V gene: TRBV24-1; clone size: few; CDR3 protein: CATSDSTGKGYEQYF; CDR3 DNA: TGTGCCACCAGTGATTCGACAGGGAAGGGCTACGAGCAGTACTTC
J gene: TRBJ2-6; CDR3 length: 16; D gene: NA; V gene: TRBV4-2; clone size: few; CDR3 protein: CASSTGASSGANVLTF; CDR3 DNA: TGTGCCAGCAGTACGGGGGCGTCCTCTGGGGCCAACGTCCTGACTTTC
J gene: TRBJ1-2; CDR3 length: 17; D gene: NA; V gene: TRBV4-3; clone size: once; CDR3 protein: CASSHTLRGFTTYGYTF; CDR3 DNA: TGCGCCAGCAGCCATACCCTGAGGGGTTTCACCACCTATGGCTACACCTTC
J gene: TRBJ1-2; CDR3 length: 14; D gene: NA; V gene: TRBV7-9; clone size: NA; CDR3 protein: CASTVTLNNYGYTF; CDR3 DNA: TGTGCCAGCACCGTGACCTTGAATAACTATGGCTACACCTTC
J gene: TRBJ2-1; CDR3 length: 15; D gene: TRBD1; V gene: TRBV11-3; clone size: many; CDR3 protein: CASSSGQGKYNEQFF; CDR3 DNA: TGTGCCAGCAGCTCAGGACAGGGAAAGTACAATGAGCAGTTCTTC
J gene: TRBJ2-7; CDR3 length: 16; D gene: TRBD1; V gene: TRBV28; clone size: NA; CDR3 protein: CASSLSATGSSYEQYF; CDR3 DNA: TGTGCCAGCAGTTTATCGGCGACAGGGTCCTCCTACGAGCAGTACTTC
J gene: TRBJ2-7; CDR3 length: 11; D gene: NA; V gene: TRBV7-8; clone size: NA; CDR3 protein: CASSSPDEQYF; CDR3 DNA: TGTGCCAGCAGCTCACCGGACGAGCAGTACTTC
J gene: TRBJ2-1; CDR3 length: 19; D gene: TRBD2; V gene: TRBV7-6; clone size: few; CDR3 protein: CASSPRTPGLAGAHDEQFF; CDR3 DNA: TGTGCCAGCAGCCCTAGAACACCAGGACTAGCGGGGGCGCACGATGAGCAGTTCTTC
J gene: TRBJ1-1; CDR3 length: 14; D gene: TRBD1; V gene: TRBV12-3/TRBV12-4; clone size: NA; CDR3 protein: CASSLIQGAAEAFF; CDR3 DNA: TGTGCCAGCAGTTTGATACAGGGGGCGGCTGAAGCTTTCTTT
J gene: TRBJ2-3; CDR3 length: 18; D gene: TRBD2; V gene: TRBV7-9; clone size: few; CDR3 protein: CASSPPTGTSGGAGTQYF; CDR3 DNA: TGTGCCAGCAGCCCGCCGACCGGGACTAGCGGGGGGGCCGGTACGCAGTATTTT
J gene: TRBJ2-1; CDR3 length: 16; D gene: TRBD2; V gene: TRBV5-1; clone size: NA; CDR3 protein: CASSPGSLAGVGEQFF; CDR3 DNA: TGCGCCAGCAGCCCGGGATCGCTAGCGGGGGTAGGTGAGCAGTTCTTC
J gene: TRBJ2-1; CDR3 length: 15; D gene: NA; V gene: TRBV19; clone size: few; CDR3 protein: CASSIGWLDDNEQFF; CDR3 DNA: TGTGCCAGTAGTATAGGATGGCTAGATGACAATGAGCAGTTCTTC
J gene: TRBJ2-7; CDR3 length: 14; D gene: NA; V gene: TRBV5-8; clone size: few; CDR3 protein: CASSEQTLGYEQYF; CDR3 DNA: TGTGCCAGCAGTGAGCAGACCCTGGGCTACGAGCAGTACTTC
J gene: TRBJ2-3; CDR3 length: 15; D gene: NA; V gene: TRBV12-3/TRBV12-4; clone size: NA; CDR3 protein: CASSFIQSRTDTQYF; CDR3 DNA: TGTGCCAGCAGTTTTATCCAGTCCCGCACAGATACGCAGTATTTT
J gene: TRBJ2-2; CDR3 length: 16; D gene: TRBD2; V gene: TRBV15; clone size: few; CDR3 protein: CATSATSGGAAGELFF; CDR3 DNA: TGTGCCACCAGCGCAACTAGCGGGGGGGCCGCCGGGGAGCTGTTTTTT
J gene: TRBJ2-3; CDR3 length: 15; D gene: NA; V gene: TRBV5-1; clone size: NA; CDR3 protein: CASSRTLGQQDTQYF; CDR3 DNA: TGCGCCAGCAGCCGCACGCTTGGACAACAAGATACGCAGTATTTT
J gene: TRBJ2-1; CDR3 length: 14; D gene: NA; V gene: TRBV6-2/TRBV6-3; clone size: few; CDR3 protein: CASSYVESQGQQFF; CDR3 DNA: TGTGCCAGCAGTTACGTGGAGTCACAGGGACAGCAGTTCTTC
J gene: TRBJ2-5; CDR3 length: 15; D gene: TRBD2; V gene: TRBV7-9; clone size: NA; CDR3 protein: CASSPGTSDQETQYF; CDR3 DNA: TGTGCCAGCAGCCCCGGGACTAGCGACCAAGAGACCCAGTACTTC
J gene: TRBJ2-2; CDR3 length: 14; D gene: NA; V gene: TRBV11-1; clone size: NA; CDR3 protein: CASRPETNTGELFF; CDR3 DNA: TGTGCCAGCAGACCCGAAACGAACACCGGGGAGCTGTTTTTT
J gene: TRBJ2-3; CDR3 length: 15; D gene: TRBD2; V gene: TRBV9; clone size: NA; CDR3 protein: CASSPSGISTDTQYF; CDR3 DNA: TGTGCCAGCAGCCCCAGCGGGATTAGCACAGATACGCAGTATTTT
J gene: TRBJ2-3; CDR3 length: 17; D gene: TRBD2; V gene: TRBV5-5; clone size: few; CDR3 protein: CASSLIGLADTTDTQYF; CDR3 DNA: TGTGCCAGCAGCTTGATAGGACTAGCGGATACTACAGATACGCAGTATTTT
J gene: TRBJ2-7; CDR3 length: 16; D gene: NA; V gene: TRBV25-1; clone size: few; CDR3 protein: CASSEAGSGTSYEQYF; CDR3 DNA: TGTGCCAGCAGTGAGGCGGGGTCGGGGACCTCCTACGAGCAGTACTTC
J gene: TRBJ1-6; CDR3 length: 17; D gene: NA; V gene: TRBV7-8; clone size: few; CDR3 protein: CASSSGQRSAYNSPLHF; CDR3 DNA: TGTGCCAGCAGCTCTGGACAGCGGAGCGCCTATAATTCACCCCTCCACTTT
J gene: TRBJ2-3; CDR3 length: 15; D gene: TRBD2; V gene: TRBV12-3/TRBV12-4; clone size: NA; CDR3 protein: CASSLERGITDTQYF; CDR3 DNA: TGTGCCAGCAGTTTAGAGCGGGGGATCACAGATACGCAGTATTTT
J gene: TRBJ2-5; CDR3 length: 12; D gene: NA; V gene: TRBV12-3/TRBV12-4; clone size: few; CDR3 protein: CASCRGWETQYF; CDR3 DNA: TGTGCCAGCTGTCGCGGGTGGGAGACCCAGTACTTC
J gene: TRBJ2-7; CDR3 length: 14; D gene: TRBD1; V gene: TRBV18; clone size: many; CDR3 protein: CASSQDRGKYEQYF; CDR3 DNA: TGTGCCAGCTCACAGGACAGGGGGAAGTACGAGCAGTACTTC
J gene: TRBJ2-7; CDR3 length: 17; D gene: NA; V gene: TRBV9; clone size: few; CDR3 protein: CASSVGAGSSLSYEQYF; CDR3 DNA: TGTGCCAGCAGCGTAGGGGCAGGGTCCTCCCTCTCCTACGAGCAGTACTTC
J gene: TRBJ2-5; CDR3 length: 15; D gene: NA; V gene: TRBV5-1; clone size: many; CDR3 protein: CASTRQGGGQETQYF; CDR3 DNA: TGCGCCAGCACCCGACAGGGAGGGGGCCAAGAGACCCAGTACTTC
J gene: TRBJ1-1; CDR3 length: 11; D gene: NA; V gene: TRBV19; clone size: NA; CDR3 protein: CASSIGKGAFF; CDR3 DNA: TGTGCCAGTAGTATTGGAAAGGGGGCTTTCTTT
J gene: TRBJ2-7; CDR3 length: 12; D gene: TRBD2; V gene: TRBV6-2/TRBV6-3; clone size: NA; CDR3 protein: CATSGGLGEQYF; CDR3 DNA: TGTGCCACCAGCGGGGGGCTCGGCGAGCAGTACTTC
J gene: TRBJ1-1; CDR3 length: 17; D gene: TRBD1; V gene: TRBV6-5; clone size: NA; CDR3 protein: CASSSAGTGGSRTEAFF; CDR3 DNA: TGTGCCAGCAGTTCCGCCGGGACAGGGGGCTCTAGGACTGAAGCTTTCTTT
J gene: TRBJ1-5; CDR3 length: 14; D gene: NA; V gene: TRBV7-2; clone size: few; CDR3 protein: CASSPTRLDQPQHF; CDR3 DNA: TGTGCCAGCAGCCCGACGAGGTTAGATCAGCCCCAGCATTTT
J gene: TRBJ2-5; CDR3 length: 14; D gene: NA; V gene: TRBV12-3/TRBV12-4; clone size: NA; CDR3 protein: CASRETGRGETQYF; CDR3 DNA: TGTGCCAGCAGGGAAACAGGGAGAGGAGAGACCCAGTACTTC
J gene: TRBJ2-5; CDR3 length: 16; D gene: NA; V gene: TRBV15; clone size: NA; CDR3 protein: CATSSPKEGAGETQYF; CDR3 DNA: TGTGCCACCAGCTCCCCCAAAGAGGGGGCGGGGGAGACCCAGTACTTC
J gene: TRBJ1-1; CDR3 length: 13; D gene: NA; V gene: TRBV15; clone size: NA; CDR3 protein: CATSPGPDTEAFF; CDR3 DNA: TGTGCCACCAGCCCCGGGCCGGACACTGAAGCTTTCTTT
J gene: TRBJ2-1; CDR3 length: 21; D gene: NA; V gene: TRBV29-1; clone size: NA; CDR3 protein: CSVEDRGREARRGSSYNEQFF; CDR3 DNA: TGCAGCGTTGAAGATCGGGGACGGGAGGCCCGGAGGGGGAGCTCCTACAATGAGCAGTTCTTC
J gene: TRBJ1-2; CDR3 length: 13; D gene: NA; V gene: TRBV29-1; clone size: NA; CDR3 protein: CSVEESGDYGYTF; CDR3 DNA: TGCAGCGTTGAAGAATCAGGGGACTATGGCTACACCTTC